There are many counts of the clone carrying this T cell receptor beta chain. Its target is not known. TCRdb itself ran the reads through MiXCR, one entry per CDR3 protein. Here the sample spans 290,000 or so distinct CDR3 sequences, about 8.8% being singletons. CDR1 is LNHNV and CDR2 is YYDKDF in the germline V gene (reference sequence). V lost 0 bases to trimming and J lost 4 bases, with 10 bases between them. The CDR3 covers 15 residues. The sample belongs to a study of T cell repertoires in cytomegalovirus infection. Across the whole study: It can be stated that public TCR beta signatures indicated CMV infection as well as a matching HLA type.

Findings and caveats of the study: HLA-C-restricted TCR beta clonotypes specific for CMV led the ex vivo response. The study identified carriers of CMV plus the relevant HLA from cumulative public TCR beta family frequency.

This chain joins TRBV15 and TRBJ1-5, with D possibly matching TRBD1 (5 bases). The TCR comes from a human donor in good health (CMV status not recorded). Some clones in this sample may be carry-over from other donors' samples. Material for sequencing was PBMCs. The CDR3 spells CATSRDRNRNQPQHF. The CDR3 coding sequence is TGTGCCACCAGCAGAGATCGGAACAGGAATCAGCCCCAGCATTTT.